The text below deals with one TCR beta chain. These data belong to a study of blood T cell repertoires in COVID-19. Clones were read by immunoSEQ multiplex PCR, and TCRdb kept only the in-frame ones, dropping some. The sample consists of roughly 380,000 clones, roughly 90% of them appearing once. Specimen: PBMCs or T cells enriched from blood (not recorded which). This clonotype was sampled from a woman younger than 45 who had been exposed to COVID-19.

DNA for the CDR3: TGTGCCACCTTACAGGGTGTGAACAAAGCTTTCTTT. It specifies CATLQGVNKAFF. The chain employs TRBV19 and TRBJ1-1, with a weak D call TRBD1 (6 bases). V was shortened by 10 bases and J by 9 bases, with 18 bases between the two germline ends. The V gene's germline CDR1 is LNHDA and CDR2 SQIVND (reference sequence). The CDR3 runs to 12 residues.